This T cell receptor beta chain was captured in a study of identical twins. Germline lookup yields CDR1 DFQATT and CDR2 SNEGSKA (reference sequence). The CDR3 is 14 amino acids. V dropped 6 bases and J dropped 1; count of bases not matched to a gene: 4. Every one of the donors was a healthy Caucasian. Study-wide results and limits: Abundant beta clonotypes from cord blood bore fewer insertions; memory repertoires lacked this pattern. Beta out-of-frame sequences displayed a weaker excess of sharing between twins.

TCRdb re-derived calls from the 5' RACE reads in MiXCR, one entry per CDR3 protein. The profile shows about 480,000 distinct CDR3 sequences, 11% to 15% of them singletons. This clonotype has more than one count but fewer than ten. The target antigen is unknown. In addition, the sample was reused for a study of yellow fever vaccine responses in identical twins.

This clonotype originated in a woman aged 18-35 years in good health. The sequenced sample was CD4+ T cells sorted from blood. This chain joins TRBV20-1 and TRBJ1-1; 11 bases align to TRBD1. CDR3 sequence (DNA): TGCAGTGCCACTGGACAGGGGGCGAACACTGAAGCTTTCTTT. This codes for CSATGQGANTEAFF.